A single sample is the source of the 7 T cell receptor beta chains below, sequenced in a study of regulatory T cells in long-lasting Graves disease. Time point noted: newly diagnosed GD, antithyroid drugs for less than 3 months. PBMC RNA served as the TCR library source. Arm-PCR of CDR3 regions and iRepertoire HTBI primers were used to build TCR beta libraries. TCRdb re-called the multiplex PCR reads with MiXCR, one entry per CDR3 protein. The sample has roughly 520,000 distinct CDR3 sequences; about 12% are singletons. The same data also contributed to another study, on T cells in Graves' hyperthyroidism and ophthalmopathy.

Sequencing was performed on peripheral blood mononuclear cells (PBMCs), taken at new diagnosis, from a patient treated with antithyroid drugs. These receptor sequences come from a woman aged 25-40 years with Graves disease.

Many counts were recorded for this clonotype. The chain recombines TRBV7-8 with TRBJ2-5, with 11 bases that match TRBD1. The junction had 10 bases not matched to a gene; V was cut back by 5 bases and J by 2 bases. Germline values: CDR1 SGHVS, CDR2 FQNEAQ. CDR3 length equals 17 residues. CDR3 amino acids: CASSPLRDRGAQETQYF. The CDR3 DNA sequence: TGTGCCAGCAGCCCGTTGAGGGACAGGGGGGCACAAGAGACCCAGTACTTC.

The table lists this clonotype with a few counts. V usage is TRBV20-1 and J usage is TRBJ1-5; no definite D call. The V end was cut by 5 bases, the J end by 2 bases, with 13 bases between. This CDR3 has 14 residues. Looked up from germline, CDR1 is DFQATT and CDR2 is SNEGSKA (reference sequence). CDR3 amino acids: CSAREGAGNQPQHF. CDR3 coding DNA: TGCAGTGCTCGGGAGGGAGCTGGCAATCAGCCCCAGCATTTT.

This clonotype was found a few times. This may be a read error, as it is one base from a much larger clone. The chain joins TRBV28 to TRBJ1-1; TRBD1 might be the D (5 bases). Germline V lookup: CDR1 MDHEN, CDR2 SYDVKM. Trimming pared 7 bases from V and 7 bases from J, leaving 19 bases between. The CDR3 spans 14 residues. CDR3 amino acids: CASIRIGGAREAFF. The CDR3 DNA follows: TGTGCCAGCATAAGGATAGGTGGGGCGCGTGAAGCTTTCTTT. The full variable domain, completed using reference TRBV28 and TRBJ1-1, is DVKVTQSSRYLVKRTGEKVFLECVQDMDHENMFWYRQDPGLGLRLIYFSYDVKMKEKGDIPEGYSVSREKKERFSLILESASTNQTSMYLCASIRIGGAREAFFGQGTRLTVV.

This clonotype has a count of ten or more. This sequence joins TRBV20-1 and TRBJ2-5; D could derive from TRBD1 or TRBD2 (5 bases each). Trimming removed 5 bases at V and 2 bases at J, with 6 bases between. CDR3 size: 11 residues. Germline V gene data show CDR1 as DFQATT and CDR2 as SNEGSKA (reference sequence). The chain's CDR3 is CSAGTQETQYF. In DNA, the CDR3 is TGCAGTGCTGGGACGCAAGAGACCCAGTACTTC.

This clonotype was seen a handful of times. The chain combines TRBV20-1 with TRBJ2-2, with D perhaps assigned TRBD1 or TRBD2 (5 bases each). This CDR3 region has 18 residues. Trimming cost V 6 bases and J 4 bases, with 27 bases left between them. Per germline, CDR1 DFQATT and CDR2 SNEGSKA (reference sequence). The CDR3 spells CSAHRISPGTIRTGELFF. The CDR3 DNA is TGCAGTGCCCACAGGATATCACCCGGGACCATCCGCACCGGGGAGCTGTTTTTT.

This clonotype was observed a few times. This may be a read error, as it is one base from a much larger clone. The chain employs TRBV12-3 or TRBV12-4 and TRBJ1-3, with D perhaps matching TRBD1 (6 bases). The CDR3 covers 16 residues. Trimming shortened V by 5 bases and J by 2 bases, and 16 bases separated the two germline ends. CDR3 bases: TGTGCCAGCAGTACGACAGGAGAGGGTCCTGGAAACACCATATATTTT. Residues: CASSTTGEGPGNTIYF.

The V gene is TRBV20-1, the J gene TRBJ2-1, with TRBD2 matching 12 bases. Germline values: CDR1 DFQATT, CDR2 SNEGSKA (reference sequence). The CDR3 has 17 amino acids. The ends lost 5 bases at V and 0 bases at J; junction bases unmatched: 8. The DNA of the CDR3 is TGCAGTGCTCGTACTAGCGGGAGGACCCTCTCCTACAATGAGCAGTTCTTC. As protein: CSARTSGRTLSYNEQFF.